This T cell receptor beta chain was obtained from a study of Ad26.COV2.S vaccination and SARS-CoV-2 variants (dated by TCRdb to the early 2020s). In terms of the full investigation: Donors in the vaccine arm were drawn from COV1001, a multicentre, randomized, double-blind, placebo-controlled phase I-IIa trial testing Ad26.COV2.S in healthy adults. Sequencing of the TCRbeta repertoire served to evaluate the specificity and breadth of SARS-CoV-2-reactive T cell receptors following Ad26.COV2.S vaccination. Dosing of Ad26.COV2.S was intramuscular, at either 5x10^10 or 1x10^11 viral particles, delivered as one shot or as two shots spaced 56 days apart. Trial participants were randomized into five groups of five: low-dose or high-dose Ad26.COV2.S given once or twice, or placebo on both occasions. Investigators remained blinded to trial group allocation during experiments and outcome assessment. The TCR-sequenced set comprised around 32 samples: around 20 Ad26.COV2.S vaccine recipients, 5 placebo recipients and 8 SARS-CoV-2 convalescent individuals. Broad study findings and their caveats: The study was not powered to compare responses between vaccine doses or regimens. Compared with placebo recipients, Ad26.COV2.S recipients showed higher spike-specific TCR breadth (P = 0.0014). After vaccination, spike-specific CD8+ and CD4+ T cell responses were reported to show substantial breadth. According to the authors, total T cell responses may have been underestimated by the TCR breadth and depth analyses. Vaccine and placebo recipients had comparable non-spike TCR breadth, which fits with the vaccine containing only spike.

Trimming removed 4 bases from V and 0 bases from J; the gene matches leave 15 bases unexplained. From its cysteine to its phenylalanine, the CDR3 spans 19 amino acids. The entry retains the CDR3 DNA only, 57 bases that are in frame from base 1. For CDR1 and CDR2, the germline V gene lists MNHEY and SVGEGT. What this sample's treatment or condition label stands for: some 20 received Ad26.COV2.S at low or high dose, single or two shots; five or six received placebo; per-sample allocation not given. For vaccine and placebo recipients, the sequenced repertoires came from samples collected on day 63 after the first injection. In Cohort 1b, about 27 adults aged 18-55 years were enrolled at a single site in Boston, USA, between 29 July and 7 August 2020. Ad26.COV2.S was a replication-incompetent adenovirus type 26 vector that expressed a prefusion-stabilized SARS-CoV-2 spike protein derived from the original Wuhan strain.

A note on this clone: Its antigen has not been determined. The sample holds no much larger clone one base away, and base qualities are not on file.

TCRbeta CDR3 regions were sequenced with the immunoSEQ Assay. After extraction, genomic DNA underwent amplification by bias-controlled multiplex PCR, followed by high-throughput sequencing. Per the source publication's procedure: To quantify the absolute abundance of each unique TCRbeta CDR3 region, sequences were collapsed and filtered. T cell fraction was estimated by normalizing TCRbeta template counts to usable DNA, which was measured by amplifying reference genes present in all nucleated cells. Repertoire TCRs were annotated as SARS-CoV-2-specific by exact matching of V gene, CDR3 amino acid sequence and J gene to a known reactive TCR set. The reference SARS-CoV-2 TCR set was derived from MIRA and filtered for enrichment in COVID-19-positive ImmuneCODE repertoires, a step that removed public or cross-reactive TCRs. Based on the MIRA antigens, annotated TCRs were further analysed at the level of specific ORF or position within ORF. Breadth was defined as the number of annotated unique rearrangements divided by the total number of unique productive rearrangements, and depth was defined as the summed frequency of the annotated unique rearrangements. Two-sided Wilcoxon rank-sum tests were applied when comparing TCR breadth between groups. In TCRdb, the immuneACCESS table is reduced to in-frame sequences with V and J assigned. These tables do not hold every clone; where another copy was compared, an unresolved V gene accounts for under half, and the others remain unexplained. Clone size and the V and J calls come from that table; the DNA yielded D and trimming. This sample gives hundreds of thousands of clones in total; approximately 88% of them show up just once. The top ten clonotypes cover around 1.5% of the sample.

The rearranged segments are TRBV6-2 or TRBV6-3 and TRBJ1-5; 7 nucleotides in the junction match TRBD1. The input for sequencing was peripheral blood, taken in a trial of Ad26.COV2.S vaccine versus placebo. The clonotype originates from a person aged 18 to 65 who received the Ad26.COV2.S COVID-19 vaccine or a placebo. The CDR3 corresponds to CASSSLSLAGGYSNQPQHF. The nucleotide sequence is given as TGTGCCAGCAGTTCCTTATCCTTGGCAGGGGGATATAGCAATCAGCCCCAGCATTTT.